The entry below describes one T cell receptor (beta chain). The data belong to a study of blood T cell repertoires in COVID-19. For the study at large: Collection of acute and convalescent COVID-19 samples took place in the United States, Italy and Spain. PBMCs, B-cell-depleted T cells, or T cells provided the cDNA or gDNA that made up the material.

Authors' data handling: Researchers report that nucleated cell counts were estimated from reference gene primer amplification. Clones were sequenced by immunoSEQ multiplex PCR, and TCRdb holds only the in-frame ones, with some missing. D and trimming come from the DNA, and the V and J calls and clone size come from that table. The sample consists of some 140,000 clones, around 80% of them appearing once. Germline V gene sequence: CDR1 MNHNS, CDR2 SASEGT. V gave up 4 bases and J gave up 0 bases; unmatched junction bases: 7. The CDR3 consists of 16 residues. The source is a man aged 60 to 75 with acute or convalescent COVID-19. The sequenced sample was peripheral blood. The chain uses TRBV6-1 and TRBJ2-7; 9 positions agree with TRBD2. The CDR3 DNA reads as TGTGCCAGCAGTGTCCGGAGTAGCGGGAGCTCCTACGAGCAGTACTTC. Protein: CASSVRSSGSSYEQYF.